These T cell receptor beta chains were read from a single sample in a study of regulatory T cells in long-lasting Graves disease. One entry per CDR3 protein results from TCRdb running MiXCR on the multiplex PCR reads. The table has about 290,000 distinct CDR3 sequences, around a fifth seen once. The specimen was peripheral blood mononuclear cells (PBMCs), collected when the disease was refractory, from a patient treated with antithyroid drugs. These receptors all come from a female donor with Graves disease. CDR3s include the opening cysteine and the closing phenylalanine or tryptophan. D genes are given only for firm matches. Expanded clones get a size class; other rows say once, few or many, or leave the size out.

TRBD1	NA	TRBV5-5	TRBJ2-5	TGTGCCAGCAGCTTAAGGACAGGGGGAAGGGAGACCCAGTACTTC	CASSLRTGGRETQYF
NA	NA	TRBV6-1	TRBJ1-5	TGTGCCAGCAGCAGGGATCCTCAGCCCCAGCATTTT	CASSRDPQPQHF
TRBD1	few	TRBV19	TRBJ2-5	TGTGCCAGTAGTGGACAGGGGGACGTCGAGACCCAGTACTTC	CASSGQGDVETQYF
NA	NA	TRBV7-9	TRBJ2-4	TGTGCCAGCAGCGACGCCCCTAGCGCGGACATTCAGTACTTC	CASSDAPSADIQYF
NA	many	TRBV24-1	TRBJ2-5	TGTGCCACCAGTACCAACAGCGACCAGACTAGACAAGAGACCCAGTACTTC	CATSTNSDQTRQETQYF
TRBD2	few	TRBV5-1	TRBJ2-7	TGCGCCAGCAGCACCAGGACTAGCGACTACGAGCAGTACTTC	CASSTRTSDYEQYF
TRBD1	few	TRBV20-1	TRBJ1-1	TGCAGTGCTAGAACCCAGGGGGGTACGGCTTTCTTT	CSARTQGGTAFF
TRBD1	NA	TRBV14	TRBJ2-7	TGTGCCAGCAGCCCGACAGGGAGTTTGATCTACGAGCAGTACTTC	CASSPTGSLIYEQYF
TRBD2	many	TRBV11-2	TRBJ2-7	TGTGCCAGCAGCTTCTGGACTAGCGGAGGGGAGCAGTACTTC	CASSFWTSGGEQYF
NA	NA	TRBV10-3	TRBJ2-1	TGTGCCATCAGTGGGGGGCGGTACAATGAGCAGTTCTTC	CAISGGRYNEQFF
TRBD1	NA	TRBV29-1	TRBJ2-5	TGCAGCGTTGAAGGCGGACAGGGGCCGGCAGAGACCCAGTACTTC	CSVEGGQGPAETQYF